The 25 T cell receptor beta chains below come from one sample, sequenced in a study of Tregs in tolerant kidney transplant recipients. TCRdb's copy holds only in-frame clones and misses some; the assay was immunoSEQ multiplex PCR. Among tens of thousands of clones, 91% were seen once, and the ten largest hold 1.5% to 2%. Related graft donors supplied nonmyeloablative bone marrow transplants, and mixed chimerism was transient. The sequencing used CD4+ T cells from blood (PBMCs), collected 24 months after the transplant. The receptors stem from a human patient who received a combined kidney and bone marrow transplant. T cells may partly derive from the graft donor.

The chain joins TRBV11-1 to TRBJ2-2; 7 nucleotides align to TRBD1. Trimming cost V 5 bases and J 0 bases; bases outside gene matches: 6. The CDR3 runs to 16 residues. Germline values: CDR1 SGHAT, CDR2 FQDESV (reference sequence). CDR3 amino acids: CASSQDRTSNTGELFF. The CDR3 DNA reads as TGTGCCAGCAGCCAGGACAGGACTTCGAACACCGGGGAGCTGTTTTTT.

J is TRBJ1-4 and V is TRBV21-1. TRBV21-1 is assigned pseudogene status. The CDR3 contains 16 residues. DNA for the CDR3: TGTGCCAGCAGCAAAGTGAGTCGACTATATAATGAAAAACTGTTTTTT. Protein sequence: CASSKVSRLYNEKLFF.

The chain carries TRBV11-2 and TRBJ1-3; unclear D gene. The CDR3 has 14 residues. CDR1 and CDR2 (germline): SGHAT, FQNNGV. Deletions cut 1 base from V and 5 bases from J, with 9 bases between. In DNA, the CDR3 is TGTGCCAGCAGCTTAGGCCAGTTCAGAAACACCATATATTTT. This codes for CASSLGQFRNTIYF. The complete variable domain, with remaining parts taken from reference TRBV11-2 and TRBJ1-3, reads EAGVAQSPRYKIIEKRQSVAFWCNPISGHATLYWYQQILGQGPKLLIQFQNNGVVDDSQLPKDRFSAERLKGVDSTLKIQPAKLEDSAVYLCASSLGQFRNTIYFGEGSWLTVV.

The chain couples TRBV5-1 to TRBJ1-3; TRBD1 aligns across 7 bases. After removal of 4 bases from V and 2 bases from J, the junction contained 3 bases not matched to a gene. Germline V CDR1 and CDR2: SGHRS, YFSETQ. This CDR3 spans 14 amino acids. The CDR3: CASSVQGTGNTIYF. CDR3 coding DNA: TGCGCCAGCAGCGTACAGGGGACTGGAAACACCATATATTTT. Variable domain in full (rest from reference TRBV5-1 and TRBJ1-3): KAGVTQTPRYLIKTRGQQVTLSCSPISGHRSVSWYQQTPGQGLQFLFEYFSETQRNKGNFPGRFSGRQFSNSRSEMNVSTLELGDSALYLCASSVQGTGNTIYFGEGSWLTVV.

Points on this clone: This sample includes further DNA sequences coding for the same CDR3. The CDR3 region is CASSPRGPDTQYF. In DNA form, the CDR3 reads TGTGCCAGCAGCCCGAGGGGGCCGGATACGCAGTATTTT. The genes are TRBV7-9 and TRBJ2-3, with 7 positions matching TRBD1. V was pared by 5 bases and J by 6 bases, with 5 bases of the junction left unmatched. The V gene's germline CDR1 is SEHNR and CDR2 FQNEAQ (reference sequence). The CDR3 extends over 13 amino acids.

The V and J genes are TRBV6-4 and TRBJ2-2, with D unclear. CDR1 is MRHNA and CDR2 is SNTAGT in the germline V gene. There are 14 residues in the CDR3. The germline V and J ends were trimmed by 5 bases and 4 bases, with 11 bases remaining between them. The CDR3 sequence is CASSPERVTGELFF. CDR3 sequence (DNA): TGTGCCAGCAGTCCGGAACGGGTCACCGGGGAGCTGTTTTTT.

This chain connects TRBV5-1 to TRBJ2-3; the match to TRBD2 covers 8 bases. V trimming: 4 bases; J trimming: 3 bases; junction bases outside the gene matches: 4. Germline CDR1 SGHRS, CDR2 YFSETQ. This CDR3 is built from 14 residues. The CDR3 loop reads CASSREGHTDTQYF. The CDR3 region has the DNA TGCGCCAGCAGCCGGGAGGGACATACAGATACGCAGTATTTT.

The chain links TRBV27 to TRBJ2-6, with D maybe TRBD1 (6 bases). Germline V gene data show CDR1 as MNHEY and CDR2 as SMNVEV (reference sequence). There are 16 residues in the CDR3. Trimming shortened V by 6 bases and J by 2 bases, and 14 bases separated the two germline ends. The CDR3 spells CASRNQGLTGANVLTF. DNA for the CDR3: TGTGCCAGCAGAAATCAGGGGCTCACTGGGGCCAACGTCCTGACTTTC. The full variable domain, in which reference TRBV27 and TRBJ2-6 provide the parts outside the CDR3, is EAQVTQNPRYLITVTGKKLTVTCSQNMNHEYMSWYRQDPGLGLRQIYYSMNVEVTDKGDVPEGYKVSRKEKRNFPLILESPSPNQTSLYFCASRNQGLTGANVLTFGAGSRLTVL.

The rearrangement joins TRBV11-2 to TRBJ1-2; possible D gene TRBD1, 5 bases. With 4 bases removed from V and 6 bases from J, the gap between germline ends came to 12 bases. CDR3 length: 13 residues. The germline V gene encodes CDR1 SGHAT and CDR2 FQNNGV. Written as DNA, the CDR3 is TGTGCCAGCAGCTCTCCTGGGGCGGATGGCTACACCTTC. Encoded protein: CASSSPGADGYTF.

The chain is built from TRBV9 and TRBJ2-3; unclear D gene. V was cut by 0 bases and J by 5 bases, with 16 bases left in between. Germline CDR1 SGDLS, CDR2 YYNGEE. The CDR3 contains 16 residues. The CDR3 is CASSVGAFDVGDTQYF. Written as DNA, the CDR3 is TGTGCCAGCAGCGTAGGGGCTTTCGACGTCGGAGATACGCAGTATTTT.

The chain links TRBV15 to TRBJ1-6, with D unclear. The CDR3 is 14 residues long. Germline loops: CDR1 LNHNV, CDR2 YYDKDF (reference sequence). The V gene lost 0 bases and the J gene lost 4 bases, with 4 bases spanning the gap. The CDR3 nucleotides read TGTGCCACCAGCAGAGATCCGTATAATTCACCCCTCCACTTT. Its translation: CATSRDPYNSPLHF.

The rearrangement links TRBV11-2 to TRBJ2-7; 10 nucleotides agree with TRBD2. This CDR3 has 17 residues. The V segment lost 2 bases and the J segment 4 bases; nucleotides outside the gene matches: 11. The germline V gene has CDR1 SGHAT and CDR2 FQNNGV. The CDR3 bases are TGTGCCAGCAGCTTACCTAGCGGGGGACCTTTTCGTTACGAGCAGTACTTC. Protein product: CASSLPSGGPFRYEQYF.

The chain employs TRBV4-3 and TRBJ2-1, with D perhaps matching TRBD2 (5 bases). Germline V lookup: CDR1 LGHNA, CDR2 YSLEER. V was pared by 4 bases and J by 5 bases, with 9 bases between. The CDR3 consists of 13 residues. CDR3 in amino acids: CASSRGLNNEQFF. Here the CDR3 DNA reads TGCGCCAGCAGCCGCGGACTTAACAATGAGCAGTTCTTC.

The chain carries TRBV7-8 and TRBJ2-3; TRBD2 matches 10 bases. The germline gives CDR1 SGHVS, CDR2 FQNEAQ. This CDR3 spans 16 amino acids. Trimming removed 5 bases from V and 0 bases from J; junction bases left unmatched: 5. The CDR3 sequence is CASSLLAGPSTDTQYF. As DNA, the CDR3 is TGTGCCAGCAGCCTACTAGCGGGGCCTAGCACAGATACGCAGTATTTT.

This sequence joins TRBV4-2 and TRBJ2-7; 8 bases agree with TRBD1. This CDR3 region has 14 residues. The V and J ends lost 4 bases and 2 bases, in that order; junction bases with no gene match: 4. Germline CDR1 and CDR2: LGHNA and YNFKEQ. In DNA, the CDR3 is TGTGCCAGCAGCCTAACAGGGGGAGCCTACGAGCAGTACTTC. Translated, it gives CASSLTGGAYEQYF.

The CDR3 DNA follows: TGTGCCAGCAGGGGACAGTTCCCGAACACTGAAGCTTTCTTT. Translating it yields CASRGQFPNTEAFF. The V gene is TRBV14, the J gene TRBJ1-1, with TRBD1 identical over 7 bases. Germline trimming cut 6 bases from V and 1 base from J; bases unmatched to any gene: 5. CDR1 and CDR2 from the germline V gene are SGHDN and FVKESK. The CDR3 spans 14 residues.

The chain links TRBV4-3 to TRBJ1-4, with 8 bases aligning to TRBD1. Germline CDR1 LGHNA, CDR2 YSLEER. J gave up 1 base and V 5 bases, and 3 bases lay outside the gene matches. CDR3 length equals 15 residues. The CDR3 region has the DNA TGCGCCAGCAGCGCCGACAGGGGAACTAATGAAAAACTGTTTTTT. It codes for CASSADRGTNEKLFF.

The chain couples TRBV10-3 to TRBJ2-7; a weak D match, TRBD1 (7 bases). Germline assignment: CDR1 ENHRY and CDR2 SYGVKD. The V gene lost 5 bases and the J gene lost 9 bases, with 17 bases spanning the gap. The CDR3 consists of 13 residues. The CDR3 bases are TGTGCCATCAGTCAGCAGGGGGGATATGGGCAGTACTTC. Translation: CAISQQGGYGQYF.

The chain links TRBV9 to TRBJ1-1; no reliable D call. CDR1 is SGDLS, CDR2 YYNGEE, per germline. V lost 5 bases, J lost 5 bases, and 16 bases lay in between. The CDR3 consists of 14 residues. CDR3: CASSFGEHGTEAFF. The CDR3 DNA sequence: TGTGCCAGCAGTTTCGGAGAACACGGGACTGAAGCTTTCTTT.

This chain links TRBV6-5 with TRBJ1-1; D is ambiguous. This CDR3 spans 16 amino acids. In germline, CDR1 is MNHEY, CDR2 SVGAGI. V was clipped by 4 bases and J by 1 base, with 16 bases between them. CDR3 loop: CASSSLPMARNTEAFF. CDR3 nucleotide sequence: TGTGCCAGCAGTTCCCTCCCGATGGCCCGGAACACTGAAGCTTTCTTT.

The chain has TRBV18 and TRBJ1-2; 9 nucleotides line up with TRBD1. V was clipped by 6 bases and J by 10 bases; unmatched bases: 18. CDR1 is KGHSH, CDR2 LQKENI, per germline. CDR3 length: 16 residues. In DNA form, the CDR3 reads TGTGCCAGCTCCCTCAGCTTCAGCACAGGGGGCCACGCCTACACCTTC. As protein: CASSLSFSTGGHAYTF.

The chain has TRBV7-2 and TRBJ2-5; 9 bases fit TRBD2. Germline loops: CDR1 SGHTA, CDR2 FQGNSA. The CDR3 contains 16 residues. Trimming cost V 1 base and J 4 bases; bases outside gene matches: 7. The CDR3: CASSLVHSGGGETQYF. The CDR3 DNA reads TGTGCCAGCAGCTTAGTTCATAGCGGGGGTGGAGAGACCCAGTACTTC.

This rearrangement joins TRBV5-1 to TRBJ2-6; a possible D gene is TRBD2 (6 bases). Trimming shortened V by 4 bases and J by 4 bases, and 15 bases separated the two germline ends. Germline values: CDR1 SGHRS, CDR2 YFSETQ. This CDR3 contains 16 residues. CDR3: CASSITGTPGANVLTF. The CDR3 DNA is TGCGCCAGCAGCATAACCGGGACTCCCGGGGCCAACGTCCTGACTTTC.

The rearrangement links TRBV28 to TRBJ1-1; D might be TRBD1 (6 bases). The CDR3 is 15 amino acids. V gave up 6 bases and J gave up 4 bases, with 18 bases separating them. Looked up from germline, CDR1 is MDHEN and CDR2 is SYDVKM. The CDR3 region has the DNA TGTGCCAGCAGCTACCCTCGGCAGGGGCGCACTGAAGCTTTCTTT. This translates into CASSYPRQGRTEAFF.

V usage is TRBV7-2 and J usage is TRBJ2-1; 7 bases align to TRBD2. CDR3 size: 16 residues. The V and J ends lost 5 bases and 0 bases, in that order; junction bases with no gene match: 7. Germline V gene sequence: CDR1 SGHTA, CDR2 FQGNSA. CDR3 protein: CASSPGGSGSYNEQFF. The CDR3 DNA sequence: TGTGCCAGCAGCCCCGGGGGGTCCGGCTCCTACAATGAGCAGTTCTTC.